This entry lists 19 T cell receptor beta chains sequenced from one sample in a study of identical twins. TCRdb independently ran MiXCR on the 5' RACE reads; one entry per CDR3 protein. In the table there are nearly 900,000 distinct CDR3 sequences, over 9% of which are singletons. The data were also submitted as part of a second study, on yellow fever vaccine responses in identical twins.

Sequences were obtained from PBMCs. The receptor set was obtained from a woman aged 18-35 years in good health.

The sample holds a few counts of this clonotype. V and J are TRBV14 and TRBJ2-2; D may be TRBD2 (6 bases). Trimming removed 0 bases at V and 2 bases at J, with 19 bases between. Germline V gives CDR1 SGHDN, CDR2 FVKESK. CDR3 size: 19 residues. The CDR3 nucleotides are TGTGCCAGCAGCCAAGAGACACTTCTAGCGTTAGGCAACACCGGGGAGCTGTTTTTT. This gives the protein CASSQETLLALGNTGELFF.

This clonotype occurred a few times. This sequence joins TRBV7-8 and TRBJ2-7; 8 bases are a match to TRBD2. The CDR3 spans 15 residues. Germline trimming cut 2 bases from V and 1 base from J; bases unmatched to any gene: 4. The germline V gene encodes CDR1 SGHVS and CDR2 FQNEAQ. The CDR3 spells CASSLSSGESYEQYF. Here the CDR3 DNA reads TGTGCCAGCAGCTTAAGTAGCGGGGAATCCTACGAGCAGTACTTC.

This clonotype was found a few times. This chain links TRBV15 with TRBJ2-1; TRBD2 agrees at 10 bases. The CDR3 loop spans 15 amino acids. Germline CDR1 LNHNV, CDR2 YYDKDF (reference sequence). The V gene end was trimmed by 0 bases and the J gene end by 10 bases; junction bases not matched to a gene: 6. The CDR3 loop reads CATSRDKSGRDEQFF. The CDR3 nucleotides are TGTGCCACCAGCAGAGATAAAAGCGGGAGGGACGAGCAGTTCTTC.

This chain uses TRBV3-1 with TRBJ1-3; 7 positions agree with TRBD1. V was pared by 3 bases and J by 4 bases, with 0 bases of the junction left unmatched. The CDR3 loop spans 13 amino acids. Germline CDR1 reads LGHDT; CDR2 reads YNNKEL (reference sequence). The CDR3 protein is CASSQTGGNTIYF. The CDR3 DNA follows: TGTGCCAGCAGCCAGACAGGGGGAAACACCATATATTTT.

Ten or more counts support this clonotype. For the CDR3, the DNA is TGCGCCAGCAGCTTGGGACAGGGTTACAATCAGCCCCAGCATTTT. Its translation: CASSLGQGYNQPQHF. The chain joins TRBV5-1 to TRBJ1-5; TRBD1 agrees at 7 bases. Trimming at V came to 0 bases and at J to 3 bases, leaving 3 bases not matched to a gene. The CDR3 loop spans 15 amino acids. The germline gives CDR1 SGHRS, CDR2 YFSETQ.

The chain uses TRBV29-1 and TRBJ2-1; D is perhaps TRBD1 or TRBD2 (5 bases each). Germline loops: CDR1 SQVTM, CDR2 ANQGSEA. This CDR3 region has 14 residues. Trimming took 4 bases from V and 3 from J, leaving 13 bases between them. The CDR3 spells CSVAAGTLYNEQFF. As DNA, the CDR3 is TGCAGCGTTGCCGCCGGGACCCTCTACAATGAGCAGTTCTTC.

This clonotype was detected many times. The V and J genes are TRBV4-1 and TRBJ2-2; 7 positions match TRBD2. The CDR3 loop spans 17 amino acids. J gave up 0 bases and V 6 bases, and 10 bases lay outside the gene matches. CDR1 and CDR2 (germline): MGHRA, YSYEKL. In DNA form, the CDR3 reads TGCGCCAGCAGAGAAAAGGGAGGGCCAACGAACACCGGGGAGCTGTTTTTT. Translation: CASREKGGPTNTGELFF.

The gene calls are TRBV7-9 and TRBJ2-1; 14 bases are shared with TRBD2. J was trimmed by 10 bases and V by 5 bases; bases with no gene match: 4. From germline, CDR1 is SEHNR and CDR2 FQNEAQ (reference sequence). This CDR3 has 14 amino acids. The CDR3 DNA follows: TGTGCCAGCAGCCCGGGACTAGCGGGAGAGGAGCAGTTCTTC. The encoded protein is CASSPGLAGEEQFF.

V is TRBV12-3 or TRBV12-4 and J is TRBJ2-7, with D hard to call. Trimming pared 0 bases from V and 7 bases from J, leaving 7 bases between. This CDR3 region has 12 residues. CDR3 sequence: CASSLALLEQYF. The CDR3 bases are TGTGCCAGCAGTTTAGCGCTACTGGAGCAGTACTTC.

This clonotype was counted between two and nine times. The V gene is TRBV29-1, the J gene TRBJ2-5; D is perhaps TRBD1 or TRBD2 (5 bases each). Trimming removed 4 bases from V and 1 base from J, with 13 bases in between. Germline lookup yields CDR1 SQVTM and CDR2 ANQGSEA. The CDR3 is made up of 14 amino acids. The CDR3 here is CSVVSLGVQETQYF. CDR3 nucleotide sequence: TGCAGCGTTGTATCTTTGGGGGTCCAAGAGACCCAGTACTTC.

This chain connects TRBV5-1 to TRBJ2-2; a weak D match, TRBD2 (5 bases). Deletions cut 3 bases from V and 1 base from J, with 10 bases between. CDR3 length: 15 amino acids. Germline lookup yields CDR1 SGHRS and CDR2 YFSETQ. The CDR3 loop reads CASSSERRNTGELFF. CDR3 in DNA: TGCGCCAGCAGCTCTGAGCGGAGGAACACCGGGGAGCTGTTTTTT.

This clonotype has only a few counts. The chain recombines TRBV6-5 with TRBJ2-2; D not resolved. The germline V gene has CDR1 MNHEY and CDR2 SVGAGI. The CDR3 runs 11 residues. V was clipped by 1 base and J by 8 bases, with 2 bases between them. The CDR3 here is CASSYLGELFF. The CDR3 DNA reads as TGTGCCAGCAGTTACTTGGGGGAGCTGTTTTTT.

Notes on this clonotype: A read error may be the cause here, since a much bigger clone is one base away. The chain carries TRBV3-1 and TRBJ2-3, with 7 bases identical to TRBD2. This CDR3 is 13 amino acids long. Per germline, CDR1 LGHDT and CDR2 YNNKEL (reference sequence). CDR3 sequence reads: CASSHREADAQYF. The DNA of the CDR3 is TGTGCCAGCAGCCACCGGGAGGCAGATGCGCAGTATTTT.

The rearrangement uses TRBV6-1 and TRBJ2-4; 10 bases match TRBD2. The V gene's germline CDR1 is MNHNS and CDR2 SASEGT. CDR3 length: 18 amino acids. V dropped 7 bases and J dropped 0; count of bases not matched to a gene: 12. CDR3 in DNA: TGTGCCAGCACGGCGAGCGGGGGGGCTCGCTTAGCCAAAAACATTCAGTACTTC. As protein: CASTASGGARLAKNIQYF.

This clonotype was counted only a few times. Here the CDR3 DNA reads TGTGCCAGCAGCTTCGGCGCAGTCTCTCTAGCCAAAAACATTCAGTACTTC. Protein sequence: CASSFGAVSLAKNIQYF. The chain couples TRBV5-5 to TRBJ2-4; D uncertain. V was trimmed by 2 bases and J by 0 bases, leaving 15 bases between them. Looked up from germline, CDR1 is SGHKS and CDR2 is YYEKEE (reference sequence). The CDR3 is made up of 17 amino acids.

V gene TRBV3-1 combines with J gene TRBJ2-1; D possibly corresponds to TRBD2 (6 bases). The CDR3 has 16 amino acids. The germline CDR1 and CDR2 sequences are LGHDT and YNNKEL (reference sequence). Trimming took off 2 bases at V and 3 bases at J, with 14 bases between the two ends. The CDR3 is CASSQIAGRNYNEQFF. The DNA of the CDR3 is TGTGCCAGCAGCCAAATAGCAGGGAGGAACTACAATGAGCAGTTCTTC.

Concerning this clonotype itself: A much more abundant neighbour one base away suggests this may be a read error. The chain carries TRBV5-6 and TRBJ2-7; D unresolved. V was shortened by 5 bases and J by 6 bases, with 12 bases between the two germline ends. Germline assignment: CDR1 SGHDT and CDR2 YYEEEE. CDR3 size: 12 residues. As DNA, the CDR3 is TGTGCCAGCAGTTTTGGGCTCTTCGAGCAGTACTTC. Protein sequence: CASSFGLFEQYF.

This clonotype has just a few counts. The chain employs TRBV20-1 and TRBJ1-6, with 7 bases that match TRBD1. Germline V CDR1 and CDR2: DFQATT, SNEGSKA (reference sequence). The V segment lost 3 bases and the J segment 8 bases; nucleotides outside the gene matches: 7. The CDR3 is made up of 14 amino acids. In nucleotides, the CDR3 is TGCAGTGCTAGTAGCCGGGACAGCCATTCACCCCTCCACTTT. It encodes CSASSRDSHSPLHF.

The J gene is TRBJ2-2, the V gene TRBV5-5; D might be TRBD1 (6 bases). Germline loops: CDR1 SGHKS, CDR2 YYEKEE (reference sequence). The germline V and J ends were trimmed by 0 bases and 5 bases, with 11 bases remaining between them. The length of the CDR3 is 15 residues. CDR3 sequence: CASSLEGTQTGELFF. The CDR3 DNA reads TGTGCCAGCAGCTTGGAAGGGACACAGACCGGGGAGCTGTTTTTT.